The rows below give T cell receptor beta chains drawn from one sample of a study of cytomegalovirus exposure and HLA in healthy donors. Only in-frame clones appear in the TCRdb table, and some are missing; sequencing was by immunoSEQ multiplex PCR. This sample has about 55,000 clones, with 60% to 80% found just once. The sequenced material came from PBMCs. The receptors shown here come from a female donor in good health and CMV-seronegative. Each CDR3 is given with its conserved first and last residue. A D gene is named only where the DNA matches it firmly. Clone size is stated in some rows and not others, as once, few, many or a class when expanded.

CSVEPNAEHNEQFF,TGCAGCGTTGAACCCAATGCGGAACACAATGAGCAGTTCTTC,once,TRBV29-1,TRBJ2-1,-,14
CASTPTGQEGYTF,TGTGCCAGCACCCCAACAGGGCAGGAGGGCTACACCTTC,-,TRBV7-3,TRBJ1-2,-,13
CASRGGKLPYEQYF,TGTGCCAGTAGAGGGGGCAAGCTACCGTACGAGCAGTACTTC,-,TRBV19,TRBJ2-7,TRBD1,14
CASSATSGDTDTQYF,TGCGCCAGCAGCGCCACTAGCGGGGACACAGATACGCAGTATTTT,-,TRBV5-1,TRBJ2-3,TRBD2,15
CASSREYPNEKLFF,TGTGCCAGCAGTCGGGAATACCCAAATGAAAAACTGTTTTTT,-,TRBV28,TRBJ1-4,-,14
CARSHARDTF,TGTGCCAGAAGCCACGCCAGGGACACCTTC,-,TRBV5-3,TRBJ1-2,-,10
CASSPLAGPTDTQYF,TGTGCCAGCTCACCACTAGCGGGGCCCACAGATACGCAGTATTTT,-,TRBV18,TRBJ2-3,TRBD2,15
CASSLGLAEDTQYF,TGTGCTAGCAGCTTGGGACTAGCGGAAGATACGCAGTATTTT,few,TRBV7-3,TRBJ2-3,TRBD2,14
CASSLRTSGGATDTQYF,TGTGCCAGCAGCCTCCGGACTAGCGGGGGGGCCACAGATACGCAGTATTTT,-,TRBV4-2,TRBJ2-3,TRBD2,17
CSAQLVGEQFF,TGCAGTGCGCAACTAGTGGGTGAGCAGTTCTTC,-,TRBV20-1,TRBJ2-1,-,11
CASSLGGGQGANTEAFF,TGTGCCAGCAGCTTGGGGGGAGGACAGGGGGCGAACACTGAAGCTTTCTTT,once,TRBV5-4,TRBJ1-1,TRBD1,17
CASSSPVNYGYTF,TGTGCCAGCAGCTCTCCAGTTAACTATGGCTACACCTTC,once,TRBV9,TRBJ1-2,-,13
CASSESPLQGTIATNEKLFF,TGTGCCAGCAGTGAATCCCCCCTACAGGGAACGATTGCAACTAATGAAAAACTGTTTTTT,once,TRBV2,TRBJ1-4,-,20
CASRPLGARAMGEQYF,TGTGCAAGTCGCCCCCTAGGGGCACGGGCCATGGGTGAGCAGTACTTC,few,TRBV12-2,TRBJ2-7,-,16
CSVQGQGSYGYTF,TGCAGCGTCCAAGGACAGGGTTCCTATGGCTACACCTTC,-,TRBV29-1,TRBJ1-2,TRBD1,13
CASSALTGADYGYTF,TGTGCCAGCAGCGCACTGACAGGGGCGGACTATGGCTACACCTTC,-,TRBV7-8,TRBJ1-2,TRBD1,15
CASRPGGGNTIYF,TGTGCCAGCAGACCAGGGGGCGGAAACACCATATATTTT,-,TRBV28,TRBJ1-3,TRBD1,13
CATSSDPGTSGTSPISYEQYF,TGTGCCACCAGCAGCGACCCCGGGACTAGCGGGACTAGCCCCATCTCCTACGAGCAGTACTTC,-,TRBV15,TRBJ2-7,TRBD2,21
CASGPGWDTGELFF,TGTGCCAGCGGCCCAGGGTGGGACACCGGGGAGCTGTTTTTT,-,TRBV11-3,TRBJ2-2,-,14
CASTSWGAGELFF,TGTGCCAGCACCTCGTGGGGGGCCGGGGAGCTGTTTTTT,-,TRBV28,TRBJ2-2,-,13
CASRKTSGTVSYGYTF,TGTGCCAGCAGAAAAACATCCGGGACAGTCAGCTATGGCTACACCTTC,-,TRBV28,TRBJ1-2,TRBD1,16